Detailed here is one TCR beta chain. This sample was included in a study of blood T cell repertoires in COVID-19. As for the study in general: Donors in the United States, Italy and Spain gave samples during acute or convalescent COVID-19.

This CDR3 region has 14 residues. CDR1 MGHDK and CDR2 SYGVNS come from the germline V gene. Trimming pared 1 base from V and 1 base from J, leaving 7 bases between. TCRdb's copy holds only in-frame clones and misses some; the assay was immunoSEQ multiplex PCR. Here the sample spans some 200,000 clones, about 88% being singletons. The V gene is TRBV25-1, the J gene TRBJ1-1; no definite D call. This TCR derives from a man over 45 with COVID-19, enrolled during active disease. Sequencing input: peripheral blood. The CDR3 loop reads CASSEFPENTEAFF. CDR3 DNA: TGTGCCAGCAGTGAATTTCCAGAGAACACTGAAGCTTTCTTT.